This entry is about one T cell receptor (beta chain). Its target is unknown. PCR employed 60 Vbeta and 13 Jbeta primers. Repertoires were generated with immunoSEQ multiplex PCR, while TCRdb's copy carries only in-frame clones and drops some. The data show roughly 190,000 clones, less than 85% seen once. The data were taken from a study of cytomegalovirus exposure and HLA in healthy donors. Points from the study as a whole: A later analysis showed HLA-associated TCR beta chains outstripping equally common others in clonal expansion.

The receptor comes from a man aged 25-45 years in good health and CMV-seropositive. The sample was PBMCs.

CDR3 nucleotides: TGTGCCAGCAGCTTCTTGACAGAAGACTATGGCTACACCTTC. It yields the protein CASSFLTEDYGYTF. The chain employs TRBV5-6 and TRBJ1-2; a weak D match, TRBD1 (5 bases). CDR1 and CDR2 from the germline V gene are SGHDT and YYEEEE. The V gene lost 2 bases and the J gene lost 3 bases, with 11 bases spanning the gap. The CDR3 is 14 residues long.